The 26 T cell receptor beta chains below were found in one sample sequenced in a study of cytomegalovirus exposure and HLA in healthy donors (dated by TCRdb to 2015 to 2018). Library preparation was by the immunoSEQ multiplex PCR assay. For the multiplex PCR, a mixture combining 60 forward primers for TCR Vbeta segments and 13 reverse primers for TCR Jbeta segments was used. TCRdb took over this immuneACCESS table, retaining in-frame rearrangements with V and J assigned. Such tables are incomplete; in checked studies, under half of the missing clones stem from an unresolved V gene, and the remainder is unexplained. Recorded for this sample are 100,000 to 150,000 clones; 75% of them occurred a single time. The top ten hold less than 3.5% of the sample. Sequencing was carried out using PBMCs. The receptors originated from a woman between 40 and 50 years old in good health and CMV-seropositive.

The chain recombines TRBV12-5 with TRBJ1-5; no clear D. CDR3 length equals 12 residues. CDR1 LGHNT and CDR2 FRNRAP come from the germline V gene. Trimming took off 2 bases at V and 9 bases at J, with 8 bases between the two ends. The CDR3 sequence: CASGLSQWPQHF. The DNA of the CDR3 is TGTGCTAGTGGTTTGTCCCAATGGCCCCAGCATTTT.

J is TRBJ1-4 and V is TRBV4-3; 7 bases are shared with TRBD1. Germline loops: CDR1 LGHNA, CDR2 YSLEER. This CDR3 spans 15 amino acids. V gave up 4 bases and J gave up 3 bases; unmatched junction bases: 5. The CDR3 loop reads CASSPGQDSNEKLFF. The DNA of the CDR3 is TGCGCCAGCAGCCCAGGACAGGACTCTAATGAAAAACTGTTTTTT.

CDR3 sequence: CASRQQGASNQPQHF. The CDR3 nucleotides read TGTGCCAGCAGACAACAGGGAGCTAGCAATCAGCCCCAGCATTTT. The chain is built from TRBV6-1 and TRBJ1-5; D perhaps matches TRBD1 (6 bases). CDR1 and CDR2 (germline): MNHNS, SASEGT. Trimming removed 6 bases at V and 0 bases at J, with 12 bases between. The CDR3 is 15 residues long.

This clone occurred once. One junction end does not reproduce the germline sequence, and a read error may be involved. The CDR3, as DNA: TGTGCAAGCACAGGGGGAACTAATGAAAAACTGTTTTTT. Its translation is CASTGGTNEKLFF. The chain recombines TRBV7-3 with TRBJ1-4; TRBD1 aligns across 8 bases. The CDR3 runs to 13 residues. The germline gives CDR1 SGHTA, CDR2 FQGTGA.

The rearrangement links TRBV5-6 to TRBJ2-2; 7 nucleotides match TRBD1. V was pared by 0 bases and J by 4 bases, with 3 bases of the junction left unmatched. Germline V lookup: CDR1 SGHDT, CDR2 YYEEEE. This CDR3 comprises 15 residues. CDR3 in DNA: TGTGCCAGCAGCTTGGTGACAGGGATCACCGGGGAGCTGTTTTTT. Protein product: CASSLVTGITGELFF.

Only a few counts were recorded for this clone. J is TRBJ2-7 and V is TRBV20-1; D not resolved. This CDR3 has 11 amino acids. CDR1 is DFQATT and CDR2 is SNEGSKA in the germline V gene (reference sequence). V shed 0 bases and J shed 4 bases, with 4 bases lying between them. The CDR3 DNA sequence: TGCAGTGCTAGAGATAATTACGAGCAGTACTTC. Residues: CSARDNYEQYF.

The chain links TRBV2 to TRBJ1-1; D gene ambiguous. V dropped 3 bases and J dropped 0 bases, with 5 bases sitting between them. The germline CDR1 and CDR2 sequences are SNHLY and FYNNEI. The CDR3 extends over 13 amino acids. CDR3 in amino acids: CASSDGMNTEAFF. The CDR3 bases are TGTGCCAGCAGTGACGGGATGAACACTGAAGCTTTCTTT.

CDR3 coding DNA: TGTGCCAGCGGGTGGCAGGGCGGTGGCTACACCTTC. Translation: CASGWQGGGYTF. V and J are TRBV6-1 and TRBJ1-2; possible D gene TRBD1, 5 bases. The CDR3 extends over 12 amino acids. Germline V gene sequence: CDR1 MNHNS, CDR2 SASEGT. The V end was cut by 8 bases, the J end by 7 bases, with 14 bases between.

J is TRBJ1-2 and V is TRBV7-9, with D hard to call. Trimming pared 1 base from V and 6 bases from J, leaving 12 bases between. The germline CDR1 and CDR2 sequences are SEHNR and FQNEAQ (reference sequence). The CDR3 sequence is 14 residues long. This CDR3 is CASSLGRGRDGYTF. The CDR3 DNA is TGTGCCAGCAGCTTAGGCAGAGGGCGCGATGGCTACACCTTC.

The genes are TRBV6-5 and TRBJ1-1, with a tentative D call TRBD1 (6 bases). This CDR3 region has 14 residues. V shed 0 bases and J shed 5 bases, with 10 bases lying between them. In germline, CDR1 is MNHEY, CDR2 SVGAGI. This chain's CDR3 is CASSYSQGRTEAFF. CDR3 DNA sequence: TGTGCCAGCAGTTACTCACAGGGCCGTACTGAAGCTTTCTTT.

This clone was seen a handful of times. The chain combines TRBV11-3 with TRBJ1-2; tentatively, D is TRBD1 (6 bases). Deletions cut 6 bases from V and 1 base from J, with 18 bases between. Per germline, CDR1 SGHNT and CDR2 YENEEA. This CDR3 region has 16 residues. CDR3 in amino acids: CASRILSQGNNYGYTF. DNA for the CDR3: TGTGCCAGCAGGATACTATCTCAGGGGAATAACTATGGCTACACCTTC.

V and J are TRBV7-2 and TRBJ1-2, with 8 bases identical to TRBD1. The CDR3 loop spans 16 amino acids. V gave up 6 bases and J gave up 2 bases; unmatched junction bases: 11. CDR1 is SGHTA, CDR2 FQGNSA, per germline. CDR3 coding DNA: TGTGCCAGCAGGGCATTGGGGGACAGGCCAAACTATGGCTACACCTTC. It encodes CASRALGDRPNYGYTF.

This chain joins TRBV18 and TRBJ2-7; 9 bases line up with TRBD1. The CDR3 spans 14 residues. Per germline, CDR1 KGHSH and CDR2 LQKENI. V was pared by 6 bases and J by 0 bases, with 3 bases of the junction left unmatched. The CDR3 DNA is TGTGCCAGCTCCCGGGACAGGGACTCCTACGAGCAGTACTTC. Protein: CASSRDRDSYEQYF.

The chain joins TRBV5-1 to TRBJ1-2; a possible D gene is TRBD1 (6 bases). Trimming removed 4 bases at V and 0 bases at J, with 16 bases between. CDR1 is SGHRS, CDR2 YFSETQ, per germline. This CDR3 has 16 amino acids. DNA for the CDR3: TGCGCCAGCAGCCCTATCCGAGGGGGAGCTAACTATGGCTACACCTTC. This gives the protein CASSPIRGGANYGYTF.

This rearrangement joins TRBV7-2 to TRBJ1-1; D not certain. The CDR3 loop spans 15 amino acids. Germline assignment: CDR1 SGHTA and CDR2 FQGNSA. The V end was cut by 5 bases, the J end by 3 bases, with 16 bases between. CDR3 sequence (DNA): TGTGCCAGCAGCCCCCGTAATCCAGTGGACACTGAAGCTTTCTTT. Translating it yields CASSPRNPVDTEAFF.

This chain links TRBV28 with TRBJ1-2, with no clear D. The CDR3 is 14 amino acids. The V end was cut by 7 bases, the J end by 6 bases, with 18 bases between. CDR1 and CDR2 (germline): MDHEN, SYDVKM. The DNA for the CDR3 is TGTGCCAGCACCCCCCCCGAGTTAATTGATGGCTACACCTTC. This sequence encodes CASTPPELIDGYTF.

The CDR3 region is CASSQQGPPLSGNTIYF. The CDR3 DNA sequence: TGTGCCAGCAGCCAACAGGGTCCGCCGCTCTCTGGAAACACCATATATTTT. The chain carries TRBV21-1 and TRBJ1-3; the table's TRBD1 call for D was not verified on the DNA. TRBV21-1 has pseudogene status. The length of the CDR3 is 17 residues.

The chain joins TRBV6-6 to TRBJ1-2; no firm D call. Germline CDR1 MNHNY, CDR2 SVGAGI (reference sequence). With 9 bases removed from V and 4 bases from J, the gap between germline ends came to 18 bases. The CDR3 sequence is 14 residues long. The CDR3 here is CASFFTQDGYGYTF. CDR3 coding DNA: TGTGCCAGTTTTTTCACTCAGGATGGCTATGGCTACACCTTC.

This clone has only one observation. The V call is TRBV10-3, the J call TRBJ2-7, with TRBD1 as a possible D gene (5 bases). The germline V and J ends were trimmed by 4 bases and 2 bases, with 15 bases remaining between them. This CDR3 has 15 residues. CDR1 is ENHRY, CDR2 SYGVKD, per germline. CDR3 sequence reads: CAISGVKTETYEQYF. For the CDR3, the DNA is TGTGCCATCAGTGGGGTCAAGACAGAGACCTACGAGCAGTACTTC.

This clone was recorded a few times. The chain combines TRBV4-3 with TRBJ1-2; no clear D. The germline V and J ends were trimmed by 0 bases and 2 bases, with 7 bases remaining between them. Germline CDR1 reads LGHNA; CDR2 reads YSLEER. The CDR3 length is 14 residues. For the CDR3, the DNA is TGCGCCAGCAGCCAAGACGTTTTCAACTATGGCTACACCTTC. Its translation is CASSQDVFNYGYTF.

This rearrangement joins TRBV7-9 to TRBJ2-3; TRBD1 matches at 8 bases. Germline V gene data show CDR1 as SEHNR and CDR2 as FQNEAQ (reference sequence). Losses at the gene ends were 5 bases for V and 0 bases for J; bases not matched to a gene: 1. The CDR3 contains 14 residues. As DNA, the CDR3 is TGTGCCAGCAGCGACAGGGGCAGCACAGATACGCAGTATTTT. Its protein product is CASSDRGSTDTQYF.

This clone came up once. The V gene is TRBV7-9, the J gene TRBJ2-7, with 8 bases fitting TRBD1. CDR3 length equals 14 residues. Germline V lookup: CDR1 SEHNR, CDR2 FQNEAQ (reference sequence). With 1 base clipped from V and 4 bases from J, the junction kept 3 bases outside the gene matches. The CDR3 loop is CASSLGDRQYEQYF. CDR3 DNA: TGTGCCAGCAGCTTAGGGGACAGGCAATACGAGCAGTACTTC.

The rearrangement uses TRBV7-2 and TRBJ1-5; maybe TRBD1 (5 bases). This CDR3 has 14 amino acids. Germline V CDR1 and CDR2: SGHTA, FQGNSA. V was shortened by 6 bases and J by 7 bases, with 16 bases between the two germline ends. In DNA, the CDR3 is TGTGCCAGCAGTACTCGGGACGGGGGGCAGCCCCAGCATTTT. It encodes CASSTRDGGQPQHF.

V is TRBV9 and J is TRBJ1-3, with TRBD1 as a possible D gene (5 bases). V was trimmed by 7 bases and J by 6 bases, leaving 14 bases between them. The germline V gene has CDR1 SGDLS and CDR2 YYNGEE. The CDR3 is 13 residues long. The DNA for the CDR3 is TGTGCCAGCTCCCTAGGGGAAGAAAACACCATATATTTT. Translation: CASSLGEENTIYF.

The chain combines TRBV7-3 with TRBJ2-1; 7 bases fit TRBD1. The J segment lost 8 bases and the V segment lost 5 bases, leaving 6 bases of the junction unmatched. The CDR3 has 13 residues. CDR1 and CDR2 (germline): SGHTA, FQGTGA. Here the CDR3 DNA reads TGTGCCAGCAGCCTTACAGGGGCCTATGAGCAGTTCTTC. This codes for CASSLTGAYEQFF.

The chain has TRBV7-9 and TRBJ2-7, with 13 bases lining up with TRBD2. This CDR3 contains 15 residues. V lost 3 bases to trimming and J lost 6 bases; unmatched junction nucleotides: 5. Germline-derived CDR1 and CDR2 are SEHNR and FQNEAQ (reference sequence). The CDR3 nucleotides read TGTGCCAGCAGCTTGCCGGGACTAGCGGGACCCGAGCAGTACTTC. Translation gives CASSLPGLAGPEQYF.